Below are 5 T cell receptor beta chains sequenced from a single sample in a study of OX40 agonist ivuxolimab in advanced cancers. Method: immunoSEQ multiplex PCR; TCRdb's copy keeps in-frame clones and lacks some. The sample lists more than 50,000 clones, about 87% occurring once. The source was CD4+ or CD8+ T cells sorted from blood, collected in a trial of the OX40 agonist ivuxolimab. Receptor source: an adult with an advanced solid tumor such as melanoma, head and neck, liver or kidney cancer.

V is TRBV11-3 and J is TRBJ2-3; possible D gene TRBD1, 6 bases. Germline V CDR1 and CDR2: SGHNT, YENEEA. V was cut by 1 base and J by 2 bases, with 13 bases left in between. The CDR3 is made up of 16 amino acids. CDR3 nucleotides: TGTGCCAGCAGCTTAGGAGCAGGGGTCTTCACAGATACGCAGTATTTT. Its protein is CASSLGAGVFTDTQYF.

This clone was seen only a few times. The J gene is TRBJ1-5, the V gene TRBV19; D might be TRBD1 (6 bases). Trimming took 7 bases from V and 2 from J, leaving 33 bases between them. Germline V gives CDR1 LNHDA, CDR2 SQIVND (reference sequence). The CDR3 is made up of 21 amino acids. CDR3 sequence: CASKVPSLGTGPRLGNQPQHF. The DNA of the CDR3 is TGTGCCAGTAAGGTCCCCTCTTTGGGTACAGGGCCCCGTTTAGGCAATCAGCCCCAGCATTTT. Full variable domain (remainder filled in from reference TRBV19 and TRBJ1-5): DGGITQSPKYLFRKEGQNVTLSCEQNLNHDAMYWYRQDPGQGLRLIYYSQIVNDFQKGDIAEGYSVSREKKESFPLTVTSAQKNPTAFYLCASKVPSLGTGPRLGNQPQHFGDGTRLSIL.

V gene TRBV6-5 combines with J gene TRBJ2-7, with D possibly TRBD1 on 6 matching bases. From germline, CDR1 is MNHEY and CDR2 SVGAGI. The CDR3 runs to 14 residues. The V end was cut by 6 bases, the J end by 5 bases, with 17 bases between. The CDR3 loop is CASSYRVAVDEQYF. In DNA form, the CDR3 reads TGTGCCAGCAGCTACAGGGTCGCGGTGGACGAGCAGTACTTC.

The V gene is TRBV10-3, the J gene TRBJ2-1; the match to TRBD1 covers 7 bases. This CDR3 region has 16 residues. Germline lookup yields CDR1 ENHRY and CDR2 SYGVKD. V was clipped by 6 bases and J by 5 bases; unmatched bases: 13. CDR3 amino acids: CAISKVSGQNNNEQFF. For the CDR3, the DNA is TGTGCCATCAGCAAGGTTTCGGGACAGAACAACAATGAGCAGTTCTTC.

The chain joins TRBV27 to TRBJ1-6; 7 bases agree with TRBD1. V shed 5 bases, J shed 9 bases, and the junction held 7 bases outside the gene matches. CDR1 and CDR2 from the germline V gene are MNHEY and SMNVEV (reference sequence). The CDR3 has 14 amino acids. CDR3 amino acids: CASSPGGVVSPLHF. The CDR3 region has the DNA TGTGCCAGCAGTCCAGGGGGGGTTGTTTCACCCCTCCACTTT.